The 18 T cell receptor beta chains listed next were all sequenced from one sample in a study of blood T cells in healthy people across ages. Primed by a sample-barcoded 5' primer and a J-beta primer mix, a second PCR proceeded for roughly 7 to 12 cycles. TCRdb passed the 5' RACE reads through MiXCR, listing each CDR3 protein once. Of around 1,500,000 distinct CDR3 sequences listed, 25% to 30% are singletons. The specimen sequenced was blood. The receptors originated from a woman in her thirties in good health.

CDR3 DNA: TGCGCCAGCAGCTTGTCAAGGGTTACATACAATGAGCAGTTCTTC. This translates into CASSLSRVTYNEQFF. The gene calls are TRBV5-1 and TRBJ2-1; D is undetermined. Trimming took 1 base from V and 4 from J, leaving 12 bases between them. The V gene's germline CDR1 is SGHRS and CDR2 YFSETQ. This CDR3 region has 15 residues.

The J gene is TRBJ2-7, the V gene TRBV3-1; weak D call: TRBD2 (6 bases). V dropped 4 bases and J dropped 2 bases, with 18 bases sitting between them. The CDR3 has 16 residues. From germline, CDR1 is LGHDT and CDR2 YNNKEL (reference sequence). This CDR3 is CASSPSFGTLTYEQYF. Written as DNA, the CDR3 is TGTGCCAGCAGCCCCTCTTTTGGGACTTTGACCTACGAGCAGTACTTC.

This chain uses TRBV28 with TRBJ2-3; D is undetermined. In germline, CDR1 is MDHEN, CDR2 SYDVKM. CDR3 length: 13 residues. V gave up 3 bases and J gave up 8 bases, with 12 bases separating them. This CDR3 reads CASSLTVPGTQYF. The CDR3, as DNA: TGTGCCAGCAGTTTGACGGTCCCCGGTACGCAGTATTTT.

This rearrangement joins TRBV7-8 to TRBJ1-5; D unresolved. CDR1 SGHVS and CDR2 FQNEAQ come from the germline V gene. The CDR3 contains 15 residues. Trimming took 0 bases from V and 7 from J, leaving 13 bases between them. The CDR3 DNA follows: TGTGCCAGCAGCTTAGCGTTGGGGAGGTTGCAGCCCCAGCATTTT. Translating gives CASSLALGRLQPQHF.

There are a few counts of this clonotype. The chain carries TRBV10-2 and TRBJ2-7, with D unclear. Trimming took off 7 bases at V and 1 base at J, with 11 bases between the two ends. The CDR3 has 13 amino acids. Germline CDR1 and CDR2: WSHSY and SAAADI. The CDR3 is CASKGGESYEQYF. The CDR3 region has the DNA TGCGCCAGCAAAGGCGGAGAGTCCTACGAGCAGTACTTC.

This clonotype was found a few times. The chain uses TRBV20-1 and TRBJ1-5; 9 positions match TRBD1. CDR3 size: 17 residues. CDR1 DFQATT and CDR2 SNEGSKA come from the germline V gene (reference sequence). The ends lost 1 base at V and 0 bases at J; junction bases unmatched: 7. The CDR3 sequence: CSARGPGQGHSNQPQHF. CDR3 nucleotide sequence: TGCAGTGCTAGAGGGCCGGGACAGGGTCATAGCAATCAGCCCCAGCATTTT.

This clonotype has just a few counts. At one end the junction does not follow the germline gene, possibly because of a read error. This chain links TRBV7-2 with TRBJ2-7, with 8 bases fitting TRBD2. The length of the CDR3 is 15 residues. Germline CDR1 SGHTA, CDR2 FQGNSA. The chain's CDR3 is CASSPSGTRPYDQYF. The CDR3 DNA reads as TGTGCCAGCAGCCCCTCCGGGACTAGACCCTACGATCAGTACTTC.

The sample holds a few counts of this clonotype. The chain is built from TRBV28 and TRBJ2-7; D possibly corresponds to TRBD1 (5 bases). Germline loops: CDR1 MDHEN, CDR2 SYDVKM. With 6 bases removed from V and 5 bases from J, the gap between germline ends came to 20 bases. The CDR3 length is 15 residues. In DNA form, the CDR3 reads TGTGCCAGCAGGATTCTCGGCGGCAGGGCTAACGAGCAGTACTTC. Translated, it gives CASRILGGRANEQYF.

This clonotype has more than one count but fewer than ten. This chain links TRBV4-1 with TRBJ2-1; possible D gene TRBD1, 6 bases. The V gene's germline CDR1 is MGHRA and CDR2 YSYEKL. V gave up 2 bases and J gave up 7 bases, with 18 bases separating them. The CDR3 is 16 residues long. The CDR3 DNA reads as TGCGCCAGCAGCCAAATTTCGGGACATCTGAGAAATGAGCAGTTCTTC. It specifies CASSQISGHLRNEQFF.

V and J are TRBV28 and TRBJ2-5, with 10 bases lining up with TRBD1. Germline lookup yields CDR1 MDHEN and CDR2 SYDVKM. The CDR3 contains 15 residues. V trimming: 6 bases; J trimming: 2 bases; junction bases outside the gene matches: 6. CDR3 in amino acids: CASRSPDRGQETQYF. The CDR3 DNA follows: TGTGCCAGCAGGAGCCCGGACAGGGGGCAAGAGACCCAGTACTTC.

This chain links TRBV7-2 with TRBJ1-2, with D unresolved. This CDR3 is 14 amino acids long. The V and J ends lost 6 bases and 2 bases respectively, with 13 bases between them. Germline CDR1 and CDR2: SGHTA and FQGNSA. CDR3 loop: CASSRLTRNYGYTF. The CDR3 DNA is TGTGCCAGCAGTCGGTTGACAAGGAACTATGGCTACACCTTC.

This clonotype was detected ten times or more. This chain uses TRBV6-1 with TRBJ1-2, with no clear D. Deletions cut 2 bases from V and 7 bases from J, with 11 bases between. This CDR3 contains 13 residues. The germline V gene encodes CDR1 MNHNS and CDR2 SASEGT. The CDR3: CASSESPETGYTF. DNA for the CDR3: TGTGCCAGCAGTGAATCCCCCGAAACTGGCTACACCTTC.

This clonotype was counted only a few times. J is TRBJ1-2 and V is TRBV20-1; no firm D call. Trimming cost V 2 bases and J 0 bases, with 16 bases left between them. Germline values: CDR1 DFQATT, CDR2 SNEGSKA (reference sequence). This CDR3 has 16 amino acids. CDR3 nucleotides: TGCAGTGCTAGAAGGAATATTGACAACGCTAACTATGGCTACACCTTC. Its protein product is CSARRNIDNANYGYTF.

This clonotype was seen repeatedly, ten times or more. The chain uses TRBV4-1 and TRBJ2-3; TRBD2 matches at 10 bases. The V gene's germline CDR1 is MGHRA and CDR2 YSYEKL. CDR3 length: 13 amino acids. The J segment lost 1 base and the V segment lost 8 bases, leaving 0 bases of the junction unmatched. The DNA of the CDR3 is TGCGCCAGCGGGACTAGCGGCACAGATACGCAGTATTTT. Protein sequence: CASGTSGTDTQYF.

Remarks on this clonotype: Its ends do not fully match the called genes, so a read error is possible. This sequence joins TRBV3-1 and TRBJ2-3; D is unresolved. The CDR3 is 17 amino acids. Germline values: CDR1 LGHDT, CDR2 YNNKEL (reference sequence). The CDR3 loop is CASSQDRRSISKDTQYF. The DNA for the CDR3 is TGTGCCAGCAGCCAAGACCGGCGGTCTATTAGCAAAGATACGCAGTATTTT.

The V gene is TRBV20-1, the J gene TRBJ2-5; 8 bases fit TRBD2. Germline V gives CDR1 DFQATT, CDR2 SNEGSKA (reference sequence). The CDR3 is 13 amino acids. Trimming took 6 bases from V and 11 from J; bases not matched to a gene: 14. The CDR3 reads CSAPGGARREQYF. For the CDR3, the DNA is TGCAGTGCCCCCGGGGGGGCCAGGCGAGAGCAGTACTTC.

The genes are TRBV5-1 and TRBJ2-7, with a weak D call TRBD1 (5 bases). The CDR3 contains 12 residues. The ends were cut back, 6 bases at V and 1 base at J, with 8 bases in the middle. Per the germline V gene, CDR1 is SGHRS and CDR2 is YFSETQ. The CDR3 DNA follows: TGCGCCAGCAAAGGGGAATCCTACGAGCAGTACTTC. Protein sequence: CASKGESYEQYF.

This clonotype was counted a single time. This chain connects TRBV30 to TRBJ1-2; D ambiguous. Germline-derived CDR1 and CDR2 are GTSNPN and SVGIG (reference sequence). The CDR3 totals 13 residues. Trimming left V 5 bases short and J 2 bases short, with 12 bases between. This chain's CDR3 is CAWALQSNYGYTF. The CDR3 region has the DNA TGTGCCTGGGCCCTTCAGTCAAACTATGGCTACACCTTC.